This T cell receptor (beta chain) came from a study of breast tumors, draining lymph nodes, adjacent tissues. MiXCR, applied by TCRdb to the multiplex PCR reads, yields one record per CDR3 protein. This sample has fewer than 150,000 distinct CDR3 sequences, with 21% found just once. Axillary draining lymph nodes of breast cancer patients supplied the node samples. CDR1 and CDR2 from the germline V gene are LGHDT and YNNKEL (reference sequence). Trimming cost V 4 bases and J 4 bases, with 18 bases left between them. The CDR3 spans 16 residues. This clonotype was picked up many times. What it binds is unknown. Whole-study results and caveats: Tumors had less TCR diversity than lymph nodes, more than nontumor tissue. Data only fit, rather than demonstrated, lymph node origin of most tumor T cells. Data fit most tumor T cells coming from lymph node, expanding in tumor. Luminal-like breast cancer showed significantly higher tumor–nontumor repertoire similarity than basal-like.

The sample consisted of axillary lymph node tissue. The TCR was taken from a female donor with breast cancer. Some clones in this sample may be carry-over from other donors' samples. The chain employs TRBV3-1 and TRBJ2-3; D is perhaps TRBD1 or TRBD2 (6 bases each). This CDR3 reads CASSPRAVGGPDTQYF. The CDR3 DNA follows: TGTGCCAGCAGCCCAAGGGCTGTGGGGGGCCCAGATACGCAGTATTTT.